These 21 T cell receptor beta chains were sequenced from one sample in a study of blood T cells in healthy people across ages. A second PCR of roughly 7 to 11 cycles used a sample-barcoded 5' primer and a J-beta primer mix. Using its own MiXCR run on the 5' RACE reads, TCRdb lists one record per CDR3 protein. The table records 800,000 to 950,000 distinct CDR3 sequences, almost 30% of them present only once. The sample also formed part of further work on T cells of mothers and their children.

Sequencing was done on a sample of blood. All receptors derive from a woman aged 40 to 50 in good health.

The rearrangement joins TRBV28 to TRBJ2-7, with 10 bases identical to TRBD1. The CDR3 loop spans 15 amino acids. V gave up 5 bases and J gave up 3 bases; unmatched junction bases: 7. Germline CDR1 MDHEN, CDR2 SYDVKM. The CDR3 nucleotides read TGTGCCAGCAGTGGCCCGGGACAGGGGATCTACGAGCAGTACTTC. It is translated as CASSGPGQGIYEQYF.

To note about this clonotype: At one boundary the junction diverges from the germline segment, which might be a read error. The chain links TRBV25-1 to TRBJ2-7, with a possible D match to TRBD1 (6 bases). The germline V gene has CDR1 MGHDK and CDR2 SYGVNS. The CDR3 is made up of 17 amino acids. The DNA for the CDR3 is TGTGCCAGCTGTGATTATGAGGCAGGGACAAAACGCTACGAGCAGTACTTC. Protein: CASCDYEAGTKRYEQYF.

The chain is built from TRBV7-3 and TRBJ2-2; TRBD1 matches 7 bases. Trimming cost V 5 bases and J 4 bases; bases outside gene matches: 7. The CDR3 is 15 amino acids. Germline CDR1 SGHTA, CDR2 FQGTGA. The CDR3 coding sequence is TGTGCCAGCAGCGCAGACAGGGCACCCACCGGGGAGCTGTTTTTT. This translates into CASSADRAPTGELFF.

About this clonotype: An end of the junction does not agree with germline; a read error may underlie this. The rearrangement joins TRBV7-3 to TRBJ1-1; D remains unclear. CDR3 length: 13 amino acids. The germline V gene encodes CDR1 SGHTA and CDR2 FQGTGA. The CDR3 DNA reads TGTACCAGCAGCTTAGGTCGGCGGGCTGAAGCTTTCTTT. It yields the protein CTSSLGRRAEAFF. The full variable domain, rest sourced from reference TRBV7-3 and TRBJ1-1, is GAGVSQTPSNKVTEKGKYVELRCDPISGHTALYWYRQSLGQGPEFLIYFQGTGAADDSGLPNDRFFAVRPEGSVSTLKIQRTERGDSAVYLCTSSLGRRAEAFFGQGTRLTVV.

This clonotype was counted at least ten times. The chain couples TRBV4-3 to TRBJ2-1; possibly TRBD2 for D (6 bases). Germline-derived CDR1 and CDR2 are LGHNA and YSLEER. With 1 base removed from V and 7 bases from J, the gap between germline ends came to 11 bases. The CDR3 contains 14 residues. The CDR3 loop is CASSQVGRENEQFF. For the CDR3, the DNA is TGCGCCAGCAGCCAAGTCGGGCGGGAAAATGAGCAGTTCTTC.

This clonotype was detected a few times. The gene calls are TRBV29-1 and TRBJ1-2; TRBD1 might be the D (6 bases). V lost 1 base and J 3 bases, leaving 15 bases between the germline ends. Germline-derived CDR1 and CDR2 are SQVTM and ANQGSEA. The CDR3 runs to 15 residues. This chain's CDR3 is CSVEGARGFDYGYTF. The DNA of the CDR3 is TGCAGCGTTGAAGGCGCCAGGGGTTTTGACTATGGCTACACCTTC.

About this clonotype: The junction differs from germline at one of its ends, possibly a read error. The chain employs TRBV29-1 and TRBJ1-4; 7 nucleotides match TRBD1. The germline gives CDR1 SQVTM, CDR2 ANQGSEA. The CDR3 has 15 amino acids. Written as DNA, the CDR3 is TGCAGCGTACAGGGGATCCTTCCAACTAATGAAAAACGGTTTTTT. Its protein is CSVQGILPTNEKRFF.

In this sample, this clonotype turned up many times. The CDR3 DNA is TGTGCCAGCAGCTTAGGGGGCAGACGAGGATATGGCTACACCTTC. Translation: CASSLGGRRGYGYTF. This sequence joins TRBV7-3 and TRBJ1-2, with D maybe TRBD1 (6 bases). The CDR3 runs 15 residues. V shed 2 bases and J shed 5 bases, with 15 bases lying between them. The germline V gene encodes CDR1 SGHTA and CDR2 FQGTGA. Using reference TRBV7-3 and TRBJ1-2 for the parts outside the CDR3, the full variable domain is GAGVSQTPSNKVTEKGKYVELRCDPISGHTALYWYRQSLGQGPEFLIYFQGTGAADDSGLPNDRFFAVRPEGSVSTLKIQRTERGDSAVYLCASSLGGRRGYGYTFGSGTRLTVV.

The chain has TRBV20-1 and TRBJ1-5; possible D gene TRBD1, 5 bases. The CDR3 sequence is 15 residues long. V lost 1 base and J 0 bases, leaving 10 bases between the germline ends. Germline CDR1 reads DFQATT; CDR2 reads SNEGSKA (reference sequence). The CDR3 DNA sequence: TGCAGTGCTAGAGGCGACAGATATAGCAATCAGCCCCAGCATTTT. Its protein is CSARGDRYSNQPQHF.

In this sample, this clonotype turned up many times. J is TRBJ2-7 and V is TRBV7-9; 12 bases map to TRBD1. Germline V gene lookup returns CDR1 SEHNR and CDR2 FQNEAQ (reference sequence). The V gene end was trimmed by 3 bases and the J gene end by 6 bases; junction bases not matched to a gene: 21. This CDR3 has 20 amino acids. This CDR3 is CASSFSGTGGGQGPLREQYF. The CDR3 bases are TGTGCCAGCAGCTTCTCCGGGACAGGGGGCGGTCAAGGGCCCCTCCGCGAGCAGTACTTC.

The chain recombines TRBV20-1 with TRBJ1-5; D gene ambiguous. V lost 2 bases, J lost 1 base, and 12 bases lay in between. From germline, CDR1 is DFQATT and CDR2 SNEGSKA (reference sequence). The CDR3 has 15 residues. DNA of the CDR3: TGCAGTGCTAGACAGACCCCCCGGAGCAATCAGCCCCAGCATTTT. Its translation is CSARQTPRSNQPQHF.

There are many counts of this clonotype. V gene TRBV12-3 or TRBV12-4 combines with J gene TRBJ1-5; D is uncertain. The length of the CDR3 is 12 residues. Trimming took off 6 bases at V and 5 bases at J, with 8 bases between the two ends. The CDR3 is CASSLSYQPQHF. The CDR3, as DNA: TGTGCCAGCAGCCTGTCCTATCAGCCCCAGCATTTT.

This clonotype showed up just a few times. The V and J genes are TRBV5-1 and TRBJ1-5, with D unclear. V dropped 4 bases and J dropped 4 bases, with 9 bases sitting between them. CDR1 and CDR2 from the germline V gene are SGHRS and YFSETQ. The CDR3 extends over 13 amino acids. In nucleotides, the CDR3 is TGCGCCAGCAGCGCGGACCCGAATCAGCCCCAGCATTTT. As protein: CASSADPNQPQHF.

This clonotype was counted only a few times. V is TRBV28 and J is TRBJ1-1; D call uncertain. In germline, CDR1 is MDHEN, CDR2 SYDVKM. The CDR3 runs to 18 residues. V was cut by 5 bases and J by 0 bases, with 22 bases left in between. CDR3 amino acids: CASSTPNLLQLLNTEAFF. CDR3 in DNA: TGTGCCAGCAGTACTCCCAACCTCCTACAGCTATTGAACACTGAAGCTTTCTTT. The whole variable domain, remainder taken from reference TRBV28 and TRBJ1-1, is DVKVTQSSRYLVKRTGEKVFLECVQDMDHENMFWYRQDPGLGLRLIYFSYDVKMKEKGDIPEGYSVSREKKERFSLILESASTNQTSMYLCASSTPNLLQLLNTEAFFGQGTRLTVV.

Regarding this clonotype: One end of the junction fails to match germline, which may point to a read error. The chain recombines TRBV12-3 or TRBV12-4 with TRBJ2-3; D call uncertain. CDR3 length: 13 amino acids. CDR3 DNA: TGTGCCAGCAGGGGGATTGGCACAGATATGCAGTATTTT. Protein sequence: CASRGIGTDMQYF.

The chain is built from TRBV5-1 and TRBJ2-7, with TRBD2 matching over 7 bases. Looked up from germline, CDR1 is SGHRS and CDR2 is YFSETQ. Losses at the gene ends were 0 bases for V and 2 bases for J; bases not matched to a gene: 5. The CDR3 has 15 residues. The DNA for the CDR3 is TGCGCCAGCAGCTTGGAGGCTAGCGGTGCCTACGAGCAGTACTTC. It is translated as CASSLEASGAYEQYF.

The rearrangement uses TRBV7-9 and TRBJ1-5; no reliable D call. The germline gives CDR1 SEHNR, CDR2 FQNEAQ (reference sequence). CDR3 length equals 12 residues. V was trimmed by 5 bases and J by 4 bases, leaving 6 bases between them. This CDR3 reads CASSTQNQPQHF. In nucleotides, the CDR3 is TGTGCCAGCAGCACACAAAATCAGCCCCAGCATTTT. Together with reference TRBV7-9 and TRBJ1-5, the CDR3 gives the full variable domain: DTGVSQNPRHKITKRGQNVTFRCDPISEHNRLYWYRQTLGQGPEFLTYFQNEAQLEKSRLLSDRFSAERPKGSFSTLEIQRTEQGDSAMYLCASSTQNQPQHFGDGTRLSIL.

The table lists this clonotype with a few counts. This rearrangement joins TRBV6-5 to TRBJ2-1; 9 bases are a match to TRBD1. CDR1 MNHEY and CDR2 SVGAGI come from the germline V gene. V lost 2 bases, J lost 9 bases, and 2 bases stayed unmatched. The CDR3 sequence is 13 residues long. The DNA for the CDR3 is TGTGCCAGCAGTTACACAGGGGGCACTGAGCAGTTCTTC. This translates into CASSYTGGTEQFF.

The V and J genes are TRBV2 and TRBJ2-1; D could derive from TRBD1 or TRBD2 (5 bases each). The V and J ends lost 7 bases and 2 bases respectively, with 27 bases between them. Germline CDR1 SNHLY, CDR2 FYNNEI. This CDR3 is 19 amino acids long. This CDR3 reads CASIRGDRQRSPTYNEQFF. CDR3 nucleotide sequence: TGTGCCAGCATCCGAGGGGACCGACAGAGATCGCCGACCTACAATGAGCAGTTCTTC.

The sample holds a few counts of this clonotype. This sequence joins TRBV20-1 and TRBJ1-6; no definite D call. The CDR3 extends over 14 amino acids. The germline CDR1 and CDR2 sequences are DFQATT and SNEGSKA (reference sequence). The ends were cut back, 3 bases at V and 5 bases at J, with 11 bases in the middle. CDR3 sequence reads: CSARVGLHNSPLHF. In DNA, the CDR3 is TGCAGTGCTAGGGTTGGACTCCATAATTCACCCCTCCACTTT.

This clonotype was picked up many times. This rearrangement joins TRBV12-3 or TRBV12-4 to TRBJ2-7, with D perhaps TRBD1 or TRBD2 (6 bases each). The CDR3 consists of 15 residues. Trimming took off 7 bases at V and 1 base at J, with 17 bases between the two ends. CDR3 coding DNA: TGTGCCAGCACCGAACCGGGGGACATATCCTACGAGCAGTACTTC. Its protein is CASTEPGDISYEQYF.